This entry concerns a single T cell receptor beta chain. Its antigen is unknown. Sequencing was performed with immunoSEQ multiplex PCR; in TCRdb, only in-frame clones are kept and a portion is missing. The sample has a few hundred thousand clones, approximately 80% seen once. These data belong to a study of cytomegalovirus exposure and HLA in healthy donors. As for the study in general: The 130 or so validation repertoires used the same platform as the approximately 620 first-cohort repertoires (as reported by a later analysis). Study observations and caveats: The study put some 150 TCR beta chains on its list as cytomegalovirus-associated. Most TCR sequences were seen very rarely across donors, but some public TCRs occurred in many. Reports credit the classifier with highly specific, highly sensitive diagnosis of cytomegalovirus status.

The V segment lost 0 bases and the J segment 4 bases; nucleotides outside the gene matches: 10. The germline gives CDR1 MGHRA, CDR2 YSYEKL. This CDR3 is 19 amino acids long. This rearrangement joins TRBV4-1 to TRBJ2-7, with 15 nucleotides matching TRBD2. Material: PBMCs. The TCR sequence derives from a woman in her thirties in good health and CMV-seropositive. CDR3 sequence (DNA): TGCGCCAGCAGCCAAGAGGACGGGACTAGCGGGAGGCGTAGGTACGAGCAGTACTTC. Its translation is CASSQEDGTSGRRRYEQYF.